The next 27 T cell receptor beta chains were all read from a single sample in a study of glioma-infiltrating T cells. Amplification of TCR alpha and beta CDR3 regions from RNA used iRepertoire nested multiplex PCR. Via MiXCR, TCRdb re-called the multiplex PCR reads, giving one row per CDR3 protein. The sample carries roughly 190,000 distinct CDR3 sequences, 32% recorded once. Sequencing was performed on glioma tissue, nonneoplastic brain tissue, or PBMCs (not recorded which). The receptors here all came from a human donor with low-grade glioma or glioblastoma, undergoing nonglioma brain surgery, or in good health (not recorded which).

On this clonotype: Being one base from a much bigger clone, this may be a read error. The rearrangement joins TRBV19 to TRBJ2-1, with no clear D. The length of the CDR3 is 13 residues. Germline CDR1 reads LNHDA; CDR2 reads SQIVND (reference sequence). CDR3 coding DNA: TGTACCAGTAGTATAACTGGGTCCAATGAGCAGTTCTTC. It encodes CTSSITGSNEQFF.

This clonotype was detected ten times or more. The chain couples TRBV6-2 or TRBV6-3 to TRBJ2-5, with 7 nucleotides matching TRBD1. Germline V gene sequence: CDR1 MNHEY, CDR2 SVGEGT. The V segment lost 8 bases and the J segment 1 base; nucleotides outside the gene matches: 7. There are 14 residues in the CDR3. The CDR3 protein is CASRPGQFQETQYF. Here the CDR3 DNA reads TGTGCCAGCCGACCGGGACAGTTCCAAGAGACCCAGTACTTC.

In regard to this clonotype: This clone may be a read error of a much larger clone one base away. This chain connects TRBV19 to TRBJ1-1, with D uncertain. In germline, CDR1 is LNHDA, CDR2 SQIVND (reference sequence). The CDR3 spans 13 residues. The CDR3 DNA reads TGTGCCAGTAGCAGAAGAACAAACACTAAAGCTTTCTTT. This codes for CASSRRTNTKAFF.

The CDR3 bases are TGTGCCAGCATCCTAGACACCGGGGAGCTGTTTTTT. The encoded protein is CASILDTGELFF. The chain links TRBV3-1 to TRBJ2-2, with D uncertain. Trimming removed 7 bases from V and 3 bases from J, with 6 bases in between. Germline lookup yields CDR1 LGHDT and CDR2 YNNKEL (reference sequence). CDR3 length: 12 residues.

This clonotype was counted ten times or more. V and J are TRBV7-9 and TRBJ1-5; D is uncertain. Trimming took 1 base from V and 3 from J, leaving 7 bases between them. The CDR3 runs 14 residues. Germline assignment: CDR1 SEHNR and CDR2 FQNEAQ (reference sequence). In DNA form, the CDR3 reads TGTGCCAGCAGCTTAGAACGGTCCAATCAGCCCCAGCATTTT. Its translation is CASSLERSNQPQHF.

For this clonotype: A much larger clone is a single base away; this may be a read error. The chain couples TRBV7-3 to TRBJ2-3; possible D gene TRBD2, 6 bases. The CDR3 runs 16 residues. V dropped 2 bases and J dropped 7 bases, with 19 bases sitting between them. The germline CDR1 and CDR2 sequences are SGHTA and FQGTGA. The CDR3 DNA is TGTGCCAGCAGCTTATCGCCCGGGAGAGGAGCATATACGCAGTATTTT. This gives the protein CASSLSPGRGAYTQYF.

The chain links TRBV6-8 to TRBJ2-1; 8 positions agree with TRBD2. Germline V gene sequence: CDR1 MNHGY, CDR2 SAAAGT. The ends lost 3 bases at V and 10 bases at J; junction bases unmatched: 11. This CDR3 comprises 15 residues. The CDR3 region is CASSYSTSGDYEQFF. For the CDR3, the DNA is TGTGCCAGCAGTTATTCTACTAGCGGAGACTACGAGCAGTTCTTC.

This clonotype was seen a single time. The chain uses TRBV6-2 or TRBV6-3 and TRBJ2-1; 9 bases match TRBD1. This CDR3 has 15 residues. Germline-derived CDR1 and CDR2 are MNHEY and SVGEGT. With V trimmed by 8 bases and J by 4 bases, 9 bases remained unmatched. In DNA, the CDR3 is TGTGCCAGCCGTACAACAGGGGGCGGTTACAATGAGCAGTTCTTC. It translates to CASRTTGGGYNEQFF.

The CDR3 loop reads CASRKTDTYEQYF. The CDR3 nucleotides read TGTGCCAGCAGAAAAACGGACACTTACGAGCAGTACTTC. The rearrangement joins TRBV6-2 or TRBV6-3 to TRBJ2-7, with D perhaps TRBD1 (5 bases). V was shortened by 6 bases and J by 4 bases, with 13 bases between the two germline ends. CDR1 and CDR2 from the germline V gene are MNHEY and SVGEGT. There are 13 residues in the CDR3.

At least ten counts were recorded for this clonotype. The CDR3, as DNA: TGTGCCAGCAGCCTCCCCCGGGGACCCTACGAGCAGTACTTC. Translating it yields CASSLPRGPYEQYF. The chain couples TRBV6-2 or TRBV6-3 to TRBJ2-7; D may be TRBD1 or TRBD2 (5 bases each). The V end was cut by 6 bases, the J end by 2 bases, with 14 bases between. Per the germline V gene, CDR1 is MNHEY and CDR2 is SVGEGT. This CDR3 region has 14 residues.

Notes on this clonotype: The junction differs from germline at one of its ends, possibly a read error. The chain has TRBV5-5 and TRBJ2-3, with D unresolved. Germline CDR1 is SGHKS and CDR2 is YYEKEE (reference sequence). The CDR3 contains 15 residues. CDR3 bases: TGTGCCAGCAGATTGGTTGTGGCAGGTGAGGATACGCAGTATTTT. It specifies CASRLVVAGEDTQYF.

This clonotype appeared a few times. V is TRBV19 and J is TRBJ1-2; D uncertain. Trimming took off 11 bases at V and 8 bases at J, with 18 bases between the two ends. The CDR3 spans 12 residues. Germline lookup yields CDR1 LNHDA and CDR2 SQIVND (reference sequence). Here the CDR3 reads CASRENSEGYTF. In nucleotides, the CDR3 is TGTGCCTCTAGGGAGAACTCAGAGGGCTACACCTTC. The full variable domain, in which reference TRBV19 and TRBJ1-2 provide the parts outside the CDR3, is DGGITQSPKYLFRKEGQNVTLSCEQNLNHDAMYWYRQDPGQGLRLIYYSQIVNDFQKGDIAEGYSVSREKKESFPLTVTSAQKNPTAFYLCASRENSEGYTFGSGTRLTVV.

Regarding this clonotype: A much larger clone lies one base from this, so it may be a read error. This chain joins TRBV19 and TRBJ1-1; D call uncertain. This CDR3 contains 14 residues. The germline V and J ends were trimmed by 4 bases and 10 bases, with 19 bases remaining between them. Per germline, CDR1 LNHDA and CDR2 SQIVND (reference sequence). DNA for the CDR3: TGTGCCAGTAGTACAGAGTCTTCCTCCCTGGTAGCTTTCTTT. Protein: CASSTESSSLVAFF.

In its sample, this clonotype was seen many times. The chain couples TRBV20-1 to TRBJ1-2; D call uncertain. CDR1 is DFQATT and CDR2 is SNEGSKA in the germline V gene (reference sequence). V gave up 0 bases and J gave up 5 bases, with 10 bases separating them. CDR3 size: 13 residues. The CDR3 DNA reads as TGCAGTGCTAGAGACCAGGTTCAGTATGGCTACACCTTC. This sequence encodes CSARDQVQYGYTF.

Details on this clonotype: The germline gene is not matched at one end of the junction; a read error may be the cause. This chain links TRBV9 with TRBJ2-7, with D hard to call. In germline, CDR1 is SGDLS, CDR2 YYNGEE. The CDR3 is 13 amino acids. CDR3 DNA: TGCGCCGGCAGTGAAGACTCTCCCTACGAGCAGTACTTC. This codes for CAGSEDSPYEQYF.

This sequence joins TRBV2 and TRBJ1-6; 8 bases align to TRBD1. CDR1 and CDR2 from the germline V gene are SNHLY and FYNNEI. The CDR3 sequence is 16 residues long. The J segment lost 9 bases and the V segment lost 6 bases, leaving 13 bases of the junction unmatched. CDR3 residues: CASRWTGTIMSSPLHF. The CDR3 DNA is TGTGCCAGCAGGTGGACAGGGACGATAATGAGTTCACCCCTCCACTTT.

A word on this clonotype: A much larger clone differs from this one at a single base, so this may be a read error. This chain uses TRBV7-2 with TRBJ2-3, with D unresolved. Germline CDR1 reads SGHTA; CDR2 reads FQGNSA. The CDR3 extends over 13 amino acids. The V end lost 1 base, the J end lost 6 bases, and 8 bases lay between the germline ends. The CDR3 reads CASSLGHDDTQYF. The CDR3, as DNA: TGTGCCAGCAGCTTAGGGCATGACGATACGCAGTATTTT.

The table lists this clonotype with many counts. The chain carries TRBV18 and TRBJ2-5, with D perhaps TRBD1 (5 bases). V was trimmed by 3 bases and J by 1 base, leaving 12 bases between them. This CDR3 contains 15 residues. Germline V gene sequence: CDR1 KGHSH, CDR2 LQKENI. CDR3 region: CASSPTEPSQETQYF. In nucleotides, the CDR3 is TGTGCCAGCTCACCGACAGAGCCCTCCCAAGAGACCCAGTACTTC.

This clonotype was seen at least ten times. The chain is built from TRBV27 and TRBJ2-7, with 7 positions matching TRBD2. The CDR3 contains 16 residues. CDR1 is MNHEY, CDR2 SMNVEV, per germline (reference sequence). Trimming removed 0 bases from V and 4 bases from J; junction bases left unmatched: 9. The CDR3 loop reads CASSLSLAGVGYEQYF. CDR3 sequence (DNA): TGTGCCAGCAGTTTATCGTTGGCGGGAGTCGGGTACGAGCAGTACTTC.

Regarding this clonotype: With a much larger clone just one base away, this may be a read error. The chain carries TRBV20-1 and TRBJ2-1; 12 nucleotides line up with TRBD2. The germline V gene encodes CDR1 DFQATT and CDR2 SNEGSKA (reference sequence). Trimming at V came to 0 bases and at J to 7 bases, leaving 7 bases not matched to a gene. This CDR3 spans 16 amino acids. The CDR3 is CSARDATSGRRNEQFF. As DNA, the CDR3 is TGCAGTGCTAGAGATGCCACTAGCGGGAGGAGGAATGAGCAGTTCTTC.

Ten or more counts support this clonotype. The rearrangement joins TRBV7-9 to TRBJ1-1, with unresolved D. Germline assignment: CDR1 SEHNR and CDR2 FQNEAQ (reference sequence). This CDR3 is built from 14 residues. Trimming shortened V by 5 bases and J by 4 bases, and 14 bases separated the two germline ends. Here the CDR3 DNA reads TGTGCCAGCAGCCCCTTAGTGGTGCCCACTGAAGCTTTCTTT. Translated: CASSPLVVPTEAFF.

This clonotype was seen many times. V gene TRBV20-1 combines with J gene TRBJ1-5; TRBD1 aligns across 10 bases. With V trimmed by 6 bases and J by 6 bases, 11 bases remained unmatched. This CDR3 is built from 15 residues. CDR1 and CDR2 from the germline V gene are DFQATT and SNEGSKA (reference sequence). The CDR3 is CSAETGTGDRQPQHF. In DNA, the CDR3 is TGCAGTGCCGAAACCGGGACAGGGGATCGTCAGCCCCAGCATTTT.

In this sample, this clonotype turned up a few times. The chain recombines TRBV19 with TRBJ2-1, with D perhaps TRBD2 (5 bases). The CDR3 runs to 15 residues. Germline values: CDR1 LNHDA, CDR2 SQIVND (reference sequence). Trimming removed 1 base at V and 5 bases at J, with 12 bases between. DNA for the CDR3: TGTGCCAGTAGTATAGTTGGAGGAGGAAACAATGAGCAGTTCTTC. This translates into CASSIVGGGNNEQFF.

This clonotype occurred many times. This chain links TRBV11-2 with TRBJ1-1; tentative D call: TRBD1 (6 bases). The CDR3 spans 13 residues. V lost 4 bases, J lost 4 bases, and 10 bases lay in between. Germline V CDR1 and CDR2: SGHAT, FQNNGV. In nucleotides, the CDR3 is TGTGCCAGCAGCTCCAGGGGTCGCACTGAAGCTTTCTTT. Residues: CASSSRGRTEAFF.

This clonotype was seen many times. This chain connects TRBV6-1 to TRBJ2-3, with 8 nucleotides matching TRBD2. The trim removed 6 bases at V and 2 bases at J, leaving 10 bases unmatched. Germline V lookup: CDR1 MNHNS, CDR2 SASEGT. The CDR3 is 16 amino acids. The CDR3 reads CASRTTSGPPTDTQYF. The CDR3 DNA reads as TGTGCCAGCAGAACCACTAGCGGACCCCCCACAGATACGCAGTATTTT.

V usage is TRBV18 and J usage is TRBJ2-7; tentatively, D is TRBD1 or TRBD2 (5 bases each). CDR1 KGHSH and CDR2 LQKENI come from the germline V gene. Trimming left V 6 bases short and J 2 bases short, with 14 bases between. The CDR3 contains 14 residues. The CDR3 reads CASSTGTYAYEQYF. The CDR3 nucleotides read TGTGCCAGCTCTACCGGGACCTACGCCTACGAGCAGTACTTC. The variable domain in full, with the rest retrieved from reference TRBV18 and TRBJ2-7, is NAGVMQNPRHLVRRRGQEARLRCSPMKGHSHVYWYRQLPEEGLKFMVYLQKENIIDESGMPKERFSAEFPKEGPSILRIQQVVRGDSAAYFCASSTGTYAYEQYFGPGTRLTVT.

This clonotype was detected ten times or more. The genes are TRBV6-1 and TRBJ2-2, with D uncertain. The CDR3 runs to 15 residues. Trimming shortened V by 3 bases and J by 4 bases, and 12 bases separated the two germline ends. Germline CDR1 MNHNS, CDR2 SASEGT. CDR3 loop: CASSDYSRGTGELFF. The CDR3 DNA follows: TGTGCCAGCAGTGATTACAGTCGAGGCACCGGGGAGCTGTTTTTT.